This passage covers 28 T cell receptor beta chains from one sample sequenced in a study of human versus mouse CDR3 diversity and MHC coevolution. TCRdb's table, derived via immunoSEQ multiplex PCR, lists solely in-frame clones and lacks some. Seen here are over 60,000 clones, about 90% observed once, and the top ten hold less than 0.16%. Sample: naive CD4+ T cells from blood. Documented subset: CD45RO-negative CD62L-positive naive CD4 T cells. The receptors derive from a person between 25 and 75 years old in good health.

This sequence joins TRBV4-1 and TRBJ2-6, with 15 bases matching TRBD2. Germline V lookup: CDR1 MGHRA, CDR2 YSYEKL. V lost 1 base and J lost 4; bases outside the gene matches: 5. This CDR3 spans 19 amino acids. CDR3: CASSQGGLAGGGGANVLTF. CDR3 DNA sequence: TGCGCCAGCAGCCAAGGCGGACTAGCGGGAGGGGGAGGGGCCAACGTCCTGACTTTC.

CDR3: CASATGETQYF. CDR3 bases: TGTGCCAGCGCCACAGGAGAGACCCAGTACTTC. This chain links TRBV6-1 with TRBJ2-5, with a tentative D call TRBD1 (5 bases). Germline V lookup: CDR1 MNHNS, CDR2 SASEGT. This CDR3 contains 11 residues. The V end lost 8 bases, the J end lost 4 bases, and 8 bases lay between the germline ends.

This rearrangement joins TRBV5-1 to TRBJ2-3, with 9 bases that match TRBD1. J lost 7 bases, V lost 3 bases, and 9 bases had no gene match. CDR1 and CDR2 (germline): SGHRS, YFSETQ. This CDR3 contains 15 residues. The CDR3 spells CASSSLGQGRNTQYF. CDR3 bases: TGCGCCAGCAGCTCGCTGGGACAGGGTCGAAATACGCAGTATTTT.

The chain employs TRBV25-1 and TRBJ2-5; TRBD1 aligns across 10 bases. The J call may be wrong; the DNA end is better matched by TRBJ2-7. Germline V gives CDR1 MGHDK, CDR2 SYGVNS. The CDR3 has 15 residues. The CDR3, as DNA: TGTGCCAGCAGTGGGGACAGGGGATTTACCTACGAGCAGTACTTC. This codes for CASSGDRGFTYEQYF.

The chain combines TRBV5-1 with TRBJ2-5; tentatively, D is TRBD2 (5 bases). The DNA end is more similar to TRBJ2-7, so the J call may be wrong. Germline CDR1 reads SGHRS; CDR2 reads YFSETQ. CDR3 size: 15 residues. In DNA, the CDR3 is TGCGCCAGCAGCTTGGACCCGGGAACTCACTACGAGCAGTACTTC. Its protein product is CASSLDPGTHYEQYF.

The CDR3 loop reads CSASGDTQYF. The CDR3 DNA reads as TGCAGTGCTAGCGGAGATACGCAGTATTTT. The chain joins TRBV20-1 to TRBJ2-3, with D hard to call. Per the germline V gene, CDR1 is DFQATT and CDR2 is SNEGSKA (reference sequence). V was pared by 3 bases and J by 5 bases, with 3 bases between. The CDR3 loop spans 10 amino acids.

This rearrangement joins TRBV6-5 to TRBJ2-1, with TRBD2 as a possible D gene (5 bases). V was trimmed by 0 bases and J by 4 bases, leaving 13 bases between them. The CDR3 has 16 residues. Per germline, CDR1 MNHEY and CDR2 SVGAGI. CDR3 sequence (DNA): TGTGCCAGCAGTTACTCGAAGCGGCTAATTTACAATGAGCAGTTCTTC. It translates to CASSYSKRLIYNEQFF.

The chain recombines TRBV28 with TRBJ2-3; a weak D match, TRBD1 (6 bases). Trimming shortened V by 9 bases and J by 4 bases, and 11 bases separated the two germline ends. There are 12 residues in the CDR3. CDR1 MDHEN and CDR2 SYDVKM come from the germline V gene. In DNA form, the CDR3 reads TGTGCCAGTGCACAGGGTCCAGATACGCAGTATTTT. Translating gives CASAQGPDTQYF.

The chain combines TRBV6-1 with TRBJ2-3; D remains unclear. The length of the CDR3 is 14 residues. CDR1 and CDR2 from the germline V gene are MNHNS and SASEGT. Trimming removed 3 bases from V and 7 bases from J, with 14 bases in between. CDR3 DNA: TGTGCCAGCAGTGAGGCCCTCCTGAAACATACGCAGTATTTT. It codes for CASSEALLKHTQYF.

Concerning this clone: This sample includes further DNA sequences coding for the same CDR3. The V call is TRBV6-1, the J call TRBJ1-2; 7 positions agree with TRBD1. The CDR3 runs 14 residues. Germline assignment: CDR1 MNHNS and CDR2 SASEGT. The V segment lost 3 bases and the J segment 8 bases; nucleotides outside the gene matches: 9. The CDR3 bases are TGTGCCAGCAGTGATCCGGGACAGTCTGAAGGCTACACCTTC. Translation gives CASSDPGQSEGYTF.

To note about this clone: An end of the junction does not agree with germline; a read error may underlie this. The CDR3 protein is CASRLDRGGPLF. CDR3 coding DNA: TGCGCCAGCAGGCTAGACAGGGGCGGACCCCTCTTT. V and J are TRBV5-1 and TRBJ1-1, with 8 bases fitting TRBD1. The CDR3 is 12 amino acids. Germline V gene lookup returns CDR1 SGHRS and CDR2 YFSETQ.

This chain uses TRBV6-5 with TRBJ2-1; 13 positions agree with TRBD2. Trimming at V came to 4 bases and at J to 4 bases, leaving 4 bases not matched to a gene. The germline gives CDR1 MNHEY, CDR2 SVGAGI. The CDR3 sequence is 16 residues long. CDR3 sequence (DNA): TGTGCCAGCAGTTGGGGACTAGCGGGAATTTACAATGAGCAGTTCTTC. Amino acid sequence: CASSWGLAGIYNEQFF.

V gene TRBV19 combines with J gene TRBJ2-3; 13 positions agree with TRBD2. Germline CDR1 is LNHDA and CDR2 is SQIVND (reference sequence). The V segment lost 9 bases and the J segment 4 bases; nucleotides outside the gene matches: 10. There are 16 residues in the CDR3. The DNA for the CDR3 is TGTGCCAGCAAAGGGGGGACTAGCGGGAATTCAGATACGCAGTATTTT. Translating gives CASKGGTSGNSDTQYF.

The CDR3 DNA is TGCGCCAGCAGATCCGGGACAGAGGTCTACGAGCAGTACTTC. Its translation is CASRSGTEVYEQYF. The genes are TRBV5-1 and TRBJ2-7, with TRBD1 matching over 7 bases. V trimming: 5 bases; J trimming: 3 bases; junction bases outside the gene matches: 8. The CDR3 length is 14 residues. From germline, CDR1 is SGHRS and CDR2 YFSETQ.

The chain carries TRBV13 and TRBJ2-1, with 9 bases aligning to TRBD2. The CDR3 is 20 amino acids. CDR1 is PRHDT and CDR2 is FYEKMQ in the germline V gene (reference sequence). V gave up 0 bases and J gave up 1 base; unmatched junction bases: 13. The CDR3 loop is CASSLGRASGVGGSYNEQFF. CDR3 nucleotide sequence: TGTGCCAGCAGCTTAGGTCGGGCTAGCGGGGTTGGCGGGTCCTACAATGAGCAGTTCTTC. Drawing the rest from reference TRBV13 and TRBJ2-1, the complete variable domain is AAGVIQSPRHLIKEKRETATLKCYPIPRHDTVYWYQQGPGQDPQFLISFYEKMQSDKGSIPDRFSAQQFSDYHSELNMSSLELGDSALYFCASSLGRASGVGGSYNEQFFGPGTRLTVL.

CDR3 region: CASKVISGGTYEQYF. In nucleotides, the CDR3 is TGCGCCAGCAAGGTGATTAGCGGGGGGACCTACGAGCAGTACTTC. J is TRBJ2-7 and V is TRBV5-1, with 10 bases fitting TRBD2. The junction had 8 bases not matched to a gene; V was cut back by 6 bases and J by 2 bases. From germline, CDR1 is SGHRS and CDR2 YFSETQ. The CDR3 is 15 residues long.

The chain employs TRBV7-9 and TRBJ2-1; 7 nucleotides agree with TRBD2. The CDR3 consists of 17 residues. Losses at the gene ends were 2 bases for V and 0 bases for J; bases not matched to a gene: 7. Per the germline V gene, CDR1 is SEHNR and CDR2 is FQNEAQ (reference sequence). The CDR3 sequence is CASSLIAGKSSYNEQFF. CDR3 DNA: TGTGCCAGCAGCTTAATAGCGGGTAAGAGCTCCTACAATGAGCAGTTCTTC.

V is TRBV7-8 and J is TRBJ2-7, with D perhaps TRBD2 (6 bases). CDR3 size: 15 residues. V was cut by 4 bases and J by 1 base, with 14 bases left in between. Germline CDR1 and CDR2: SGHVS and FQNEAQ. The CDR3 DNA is TGTGCCAGCAGCTCCAGGGATAGCGGATCCTACGAGCAGTACTTC. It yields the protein CASSSRDSGSYEQYF. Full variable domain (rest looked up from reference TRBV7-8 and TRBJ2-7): GAGVSQSPRYKVAKRGQDVALRCDPISGHVSLFWYQQALGQGPEFLTYFQNEAQLDKSGLPSDRFFAERPEGSVSTLKIQRTQQEDSAVYLCASSSRDSGSYEQYFGPGTRLTVT.

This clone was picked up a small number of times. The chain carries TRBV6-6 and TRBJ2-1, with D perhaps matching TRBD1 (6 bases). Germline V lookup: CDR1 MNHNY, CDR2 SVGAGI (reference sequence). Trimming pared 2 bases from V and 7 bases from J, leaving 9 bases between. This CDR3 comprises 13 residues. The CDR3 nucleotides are TGTGCCAGCAGTTACGGGGGCCCTAATGAGCAGTTCTTC. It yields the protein CASSYGGPNEQFF.

The CDR3 here is CASSLIYGTGGHEQYF. Here the CDR3 DNA reads TGTGCCAGCAGTCTCATATACGGGACAGGGGGCCACGAGCAGTACTTC. V and J are TRBV28 and TRBJ2-7; TRBD1 matches 12 bases. The trim removed 5 bases at V and 5 bases at J, leaving 10 bases unmatched. This CDR3 is built from 16 residues. Germline V lookup: CDR1 MDHEN, CDR2 SYDVKM.

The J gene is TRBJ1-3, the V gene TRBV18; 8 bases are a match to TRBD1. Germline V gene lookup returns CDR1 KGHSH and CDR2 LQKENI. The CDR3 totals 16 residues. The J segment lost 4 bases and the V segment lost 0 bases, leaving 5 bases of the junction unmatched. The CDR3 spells CASSPPRTGTGNTIYF. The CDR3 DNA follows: TGTGCCAGCTCACCACCGCGGACAGGGACGGGAAACACCATATATTTT.

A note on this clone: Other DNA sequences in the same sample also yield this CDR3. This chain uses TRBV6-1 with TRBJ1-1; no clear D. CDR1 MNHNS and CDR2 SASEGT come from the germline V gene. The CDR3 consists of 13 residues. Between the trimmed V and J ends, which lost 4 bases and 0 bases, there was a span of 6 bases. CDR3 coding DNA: TGTGCCAGCAGTGCCTTAGTGAACACTGAAGCTTTCTTT. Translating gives CASSALVNTEAFF.

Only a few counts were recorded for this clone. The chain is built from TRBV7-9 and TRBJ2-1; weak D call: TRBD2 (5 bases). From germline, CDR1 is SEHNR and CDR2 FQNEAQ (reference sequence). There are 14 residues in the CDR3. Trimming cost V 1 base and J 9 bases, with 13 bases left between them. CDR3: CASSLVSLAGEQFF. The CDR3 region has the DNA TGTGCCAGCAGCTTAGTGTCGCTAGCCGGTGAGCAGTTCTTC.

The CDR3 loop reads CASSRDRESTF. In DNA, the CDR3 is TGTGCCAGCAGTCGGGACAGGGAAAGCACCTTC. V and J are TRBV2 and TRBJ1-2, with 9 bases identical to TRBD1. V shed 5 bases and J 13 bases; nucleotides not matched to a gene: 5. This CDR3 has 11 amino acids. Per the germline V gene, CDR1 is SNHLY and CDR2 is FYNNEI.

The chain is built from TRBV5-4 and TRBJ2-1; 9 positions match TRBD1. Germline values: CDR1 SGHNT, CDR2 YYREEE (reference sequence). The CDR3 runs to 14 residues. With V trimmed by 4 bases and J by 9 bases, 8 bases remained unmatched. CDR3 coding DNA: TGTGCCAGCAGCCTGACAGGGGGTCTTTCTGAGCAGTTCTTC. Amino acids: CASSLTGGLSEQFF.

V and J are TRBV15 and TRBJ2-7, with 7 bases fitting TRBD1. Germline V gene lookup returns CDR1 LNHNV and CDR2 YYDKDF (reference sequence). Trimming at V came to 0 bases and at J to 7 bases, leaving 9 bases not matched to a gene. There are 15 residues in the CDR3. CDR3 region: CATSRDGKGGSEQYF. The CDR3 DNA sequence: TGTGCCACCAGCAGAGATGGGAAAGGGGGCAGTGAGCAGTACTTC.

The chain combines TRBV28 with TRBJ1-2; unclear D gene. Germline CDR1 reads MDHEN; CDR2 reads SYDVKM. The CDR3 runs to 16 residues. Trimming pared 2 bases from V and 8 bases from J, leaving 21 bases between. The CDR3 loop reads CASSLNRVKVRRGYTF. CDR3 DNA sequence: TGTGCCAGCAGTTTAAACCGGGTCAAAGTGCGGAGGGGCTACACCTTC.

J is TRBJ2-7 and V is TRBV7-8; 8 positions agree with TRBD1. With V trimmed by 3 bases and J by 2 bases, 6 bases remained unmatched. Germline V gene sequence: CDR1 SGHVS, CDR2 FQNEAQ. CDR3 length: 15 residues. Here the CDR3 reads CASSLGRGLTYEQYF. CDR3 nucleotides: TGTGCCAGCAGCTTGGGCAGGGGGCTAACCTACGAGCAGTACTTC.